This T cell receptor (beta chain) was found in a study of T cell responses to AZD1222 COVID-19 vaccine. The germline CDR1 and CDR2 sequences are SQVTM and ANQGSEA. This CDR3 is built from 14 residues. Trimming took 4 bases from V and 2 from J, leaving 12 bases between them. Details on this clone: Its antigen is not known.

Broader study findings: The study found vaccine-associated CD4 TCRs spanning spike, dominant at 160-218 and 743-854. Nearly half of spike-specific TCRs reportedly target unmutated variant regions.

Data came from immunoSEQ multiplex PCR; TCRdb stores just in-frame clones and leaves some out. The data show 150,000 to 170,000 clones, under 95% seen once. The V gene is TRBV29-1, the J gene TRBJ2-1; D possibly corresponds to TRBD1 (5 bases). The TCR originated in an adult in good health. This sample comprised peripheral blood, obtained on day 0 of AZD1222 vaccination. The chain's CDR3 is CSVGRGGAYNEQFF. CDR3 DNA: TGCAGCGTTGGAAGGGGTGGTGCCTACAATGAGCAGTTCTTC.